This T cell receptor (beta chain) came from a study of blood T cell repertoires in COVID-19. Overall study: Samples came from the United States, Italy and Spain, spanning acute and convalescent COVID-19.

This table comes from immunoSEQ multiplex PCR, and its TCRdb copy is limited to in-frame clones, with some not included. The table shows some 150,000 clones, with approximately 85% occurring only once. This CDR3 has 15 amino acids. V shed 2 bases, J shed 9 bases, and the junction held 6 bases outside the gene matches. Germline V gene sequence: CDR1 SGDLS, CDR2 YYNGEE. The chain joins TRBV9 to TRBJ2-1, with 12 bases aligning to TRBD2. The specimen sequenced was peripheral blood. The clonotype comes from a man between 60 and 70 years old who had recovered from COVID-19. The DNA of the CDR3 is TGTGCCAGCAGCGTCCGGACTAGCGGGGAGGGTGAGCAGTTCTTC. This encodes CASSVRTSGEGEQFF.